Sequencing of this TCR beta chain was carried out in a study of response to subunit inactivated influenza vaccine (dated by TCRdb to the late 2010s). Context from the whole study: To follow how T cells responded to a trivalent subunit inactivated influenza vaccine, the researchers relied on deep quantitative profiling of the T cell receptor repertoire. On the study overall, not on this receptor specifically: According to the authors, only a limited number of new T cells may be recruited by each seasonal influenza vaccination.

As to this clonotype: Its antigen is currently not known. The sample holds no much larger clone one base away, and base qualities are not on file.

From the cysteine up to the phenylalanine, the CDR3 has a length of 14 residues. The kept DNA is CDR3 alone, 42 bases in frame from the first base. The germline V gene (reference sequence) sets CDR1 to SEHNR and CDR2 to FQNEAQ. V and J are truncated by 4 bases and 5 bases respectively, leaving an intervening sequence of 14 bases. Library creation used RT-PCR. The reads were generated on an Illumina HiSeq 2500. TCRdb itself trimmed the public reads at Q25 with fastp, ran MiXCR and retained productive beta chains. Each CDR3 protein appears once, grouped with its most common genes and DNA. The table for this sample lists fewer than 800,000 distinct CDR3 sequences; 15% to 19% of them were counted only once. The ten top clones hold more than 9% of the sample.

The receptor's source is a man aged 45-65 years who received an inactivated influenza vaccine. Donor details come from another sample of the same person, matched by shared clones. The sample consisted of PBMCs from blood, taken roughly 12 days after vaccination. The chain employs TRBV7-9 and TRBJ1-2, with a weak D call of TRBD1 (5 bases match). In nucleotides, the sequence is TGTGCCAGCAGCTCCCTCGTAGGGGAGTATGGCTACACCTTC. This is translated as CASSSLVGEYGYTF.